Below, 19 T cell receptor beta chains from the same sample are listed, as sequenced in a study of cytomegalovirus exposure and HLA in healthy donors. 60 Vbeta and 13 Jbeta primers were used in PCR. Libraries were prepared by immunoSEQ multiplex PCR; TCRdb keeps only in-frame clonotypes and omits some of them. The sample has approximately 80,000 clones. The sample consisted of PBMCs. These receptors all come from a woman younger than 45 in good health and CMV-seronegative.

CDR3 in amino acids: CASSLSRPTGGRAFF. The CDR3 DNA reads as TGTGCCAGCAGTTTATCCCGCCCGACAGGTGGGCGAGCTTTCTTT. The genes are TRBV28 and TRBJ1-1; weak D call: TRBD1 (6 bases). The V and J ends lost 1 base and 10 bases respectively, with 19 bases between them. CDR3 size: 15 residues. Germline values: CDR1 MDHEN, CDR2 SYDVKM. Full variable domain (rest looked up from reference TRBV28 and TRBJ1-1): DVKVTQSSRYLVKRTGEKVFLECVQDMDHENMFWYRQDPGLGLRLIYFSYDVKMKEKGDIPEGYSVSREKKERFSLILESASTNQTSMYLCASSLSRPTGGRAFFGQGTRLTVV.

The rearrangement uses TRBV4-2 and TRBJ1-1; D possibly corresponds to TRBD1 (5 bases). This CDR3 has 13 residues. V shed 0 bases and J shed 4 bases, with 6 bases lying between them. The V gene's germline CDR1 is LGHNA and CDR2 YNFKEQ. Written as DNA, the CDR3 is TGTGCCAGCAGCCAAGAAAGGGGCACTGAAGCTTTCTTT. It is translated as CASSQERGTEAFF.

The V gene is TRBV9, the J gene TRBJ2-1, with a possible D match to TRBD2 (6 bases). The V end lost 3 bases, the J end lost 0 bases, and 13 bases lay between the germline ends. This CDR3 spans 16 amino acids. In germline, CDR1 is SGDLS, CDR2 YYNGEE. CDR3 in DNA: TGTGCCAGCAGCGCAGGGACCGGGAGCTCCTACAATGAGCAGTTCTTC. Residues: CASSAGTGSSYNEQFF. The entire variable domain, with the rest obtained from reference TRBV9 and TRBJ2-1, is as follows: DSGVTQTPKHLITATGQRVTLRCSPRSGDLSVYWYQQSLDQGLQFLIQYYNGEERAKGNILERFSAQQFPDLHSELNLSSLELGDSALYFCASSAGTGSSYNEQFFGPGTRLTVL.

The chain carries TRBV6-6 and TRBJ1-3; D is uncertain. The V and J ends lost 4 bases and 0 bases respectively, with 13 bases between them. The germline CDR1 and CDR2 sequences are MNHNY and SVGAGI (reference sequence). The length of the CDR3 is 16 residues. In DNA, the CDR3 is TGTGCCAGCAGTTTCCTTCTGATGAGCTCTGGAAACACCATATATTTT. This codes for CASSFLLMSSGNTIYF.

The rearrangement uses TRBV7-9 and TRBJ2-2, with a tentative D call TRBD1 (6 bases). Germline CDR1 and CDR2: SEHNR and FQNEAQ (reference sequence). Trimming removed 2 bases at V and 5 bases at J, with 12 bases between. This CDR3 has 15 amino acids. CDR3 region: CASSLPQGKTGELFF. For the CDR3, the DNA is TGTGCCAGCAGCTTACCTCAGGGGAAGACCGGGGAGCTGTTTTTT.

The rearrangement joins TRBV4-1 to TRBJ2-7, with D possibly being TRBD1 (5 bases). CDR1 is MGHRA, CDR2 YSYEKL, per germline. Trimming stripped 2 bases from V and 3 bases from J, with 8 bases between. The CDR3 consists of 13 residues. The CDR3 spells CASSQSTDYEQYF. CDR3 nucleotides: TGCGCCAGCAGCCAATCGACAGACTACGAGCAGTACTTC.

CDR3 sequence: CASSLTAVPRSYTF. The CDR3 nucleotides are TGTGCCAGCAGCTTGACGGCAGTTCCGCGGAGCTACACCTTC. The J gene is TRBJ1-2, the V gene TRBV5-6; D remains ambiguous. This CDR3 region has 14 residues. Germline loops: CDR1 SGHDT, CDR2 YYEEEE. Trimming stripped 1 base from V and 9 bases from J, with 16 bases between. The whole variable domain, remainder taken from reference TRBV5-6 and TRBJ1-2, is DAGVTQSPTHLIKTRGQQVTLRCSPKSGHDTVSWYQQALGQGPQFIFQYYEEEERQRGNFPDRFSGHQFPNYSSELNVNALLLGDSALYLCASSLTAVPRSYTFGSGTRLTVV.

Turning to this clone: Other nucleotide sequences from this sample produce the same CDR3. The V and J genes are TRBV30 and TRBJ1-5; D is perhaps TRBD1 (6 bases). V was pared by 1 base and J by 5 bases, with 9 bases between. CDR1 is GTSNPN, CDR2 SVGIG, per germline (reference sequence). The CDR3 spans 13 residues. The CDR3 here is CAWSGGGDQPQHF. The CDR3 DNA reads TGTGCCTGGAGTGGAGGGGGGGATCAGCCCCAGCATTTT.

The V gene is TRBV30, the J gene TRBJ1-5, with 9 nucleotides matching TRBD1. This CDR3 is built from 17 residues. Per the germline V gene, CDR1 is GTSNPN and CDR2 is SVGIG (reference sequence). With 3 bases clipped from V and 9 bases from J, the junction kept 18 bases outside the gene matches. In DNA form, the CDR3 reads TGTGCCTGGAGCCGCCCAACCGGACAGGGGATCGTTCGGCCCCAGCATTTT. This codes for CAWSRPTGQGIVRPQHF.

The J gene is TRBJ2-2, the V gene TRBV5-4; tentative D call: TRBD2 (5 bases). This CDR3 spans 13 amino acids. V was cut by 5 bases and J by 3 bases, with 8 bases left in between. The germline V gene encodes CDR1 SGHNT and CDR2 YYREEE (reference sequence). The CDR3: CASSRDDTGELFF. The CDR3 nucleotides read TGTGCCAGCAGTCGGGATGACACCGGGGAGCTGTTTTTT.

The CDR3 nucleotides are TGTGCCAGCAGCCAAGATCGGTCCACAGATACGCAGTATTTT. Translation gives CASSQDRSTDTQYF. The chain carries TRBV4-2 and TRBJ2-3; D is ambiguous. V gave up 0 bases and J gave up 2 bases, with 6 bases separating them. Germline-derived CDR1 and CDR2 are LGHNA and YNFKEQ. This CDR3 is built from 14 residues.

Notes on this clone: The junction shows a germline mismatch at one end, possibly a read error. The V and J genes are TRBV27 and TRBJ1-5, with D perhaps matching TRBD1 (5 bases). This CDR3 has 15 residues. Germline-derived CDR1 and CDR2 are MNHEY and SMNVEV (reference sequence). The CDR3 nucleotides read TGTGCCAGCGGTTTTGTGGGGGGTGGCAATCAGCCCCAGCATTTT. It codes for CASGFVGGGNQPQHF.

The chain uses TRBV19 and TRBJ1-1; D possibly corresponds to TRBD1 (5 bases). The length of the CDR3 is 15 residues. Trimming cost V 5 bases and J 4 bases, with 17 bases left between them. Germline assignment: CDR1 LNHDA and CDR2 SQIVND (reference sequence). This chain's CDR3 is CASSVEPGGGTEAFF. Here the CDR3 DNA reads TGTGCCAGTAGTGTGGAGCCCGGGGGAGGCACTGAAGCTTTCTTT.

V is TRBV13 and J is TRBJ1-2; 7 bases are shared with TRBD1. From germline, CDR1 is PRHDT and CDR2 FYEKMQ (reference sequence). Trimming removed 8 bases from V and 8 bases from J; junction bases left unmatched: 11. The CDR3 covers 13 residues. CDR3 loop: CASREGGAEGYTF. Here the CDR3 DNA reads TGTGCCAGCCGGGAAGGGGGCGCAGAAGGCTACACCTTC.

J is TRBJ1-5 and V is TRBV7-8; D remains unclear. Per germline, CDR1 SGHVS and CDR2 FQNEAQ. V was cut by 1 base and J by 7 bases, with 5 bases left in between. The CDR3 covers 12 residues. In DNA form, the CDR3 reads TGTGCCAGCAGCTTAGATCTGCAGCCCCAGCATTTT. It is translated as CASSLDLQPQHF. Full variable domain (missing parts from reference TRBV7-8 and TRBJ1-5): GAGVSQSPRYKVAKRGQDVALRCDPISGHVSLFWYQQALGQGPEFLTYFQNEAQLDKSGLPSDRFFAERPEGSVSTLKIQRTQQEDSAVYLCASSLDLQPQHFGDGTRLSIL.

V usage is TRBV7-9 and J usage is TRBJ2-3; TRBD1 matches 9 bases. The CDR3 is 14 residues long. J lost 5 bases, V lost 6 bases, and 6 bases had no gene match. CDR1 is SEHNR, CDR2 FQNEAQ, per germline (reference sequence). CDR3 DNA sequence: TGTGCCAGCAGTTCCACAGGGGGCGAAGATACGCAGTATTTT. It is translated as CASSSTGGEDTQYF.

The V gene is TRBV30, the J gene TRBJ1-5; possible D gene TRBD1, 6 bases. Trimming stripped 5 bases from V and 3 bases from J, with 8 bases between. The CDR3 sequence is 12 residues long. CDR1 is GTSNPN, CDR2 SVGIG, per germline (reference sequence). The chain's CDR3 is CAWGDNNQPQHF. For the CDR3, the DNA is TGTGCCTGGGGGGACAACAATCAGCCCCAGCATTTT. Drawing the rest from reference TRBV30 and TRBJ1-5, the complete variable domain is SQTIHQWPATLVQPVGSPLSLECTVEGTSNPNLYWYRQAAGRGLQLLFYSVGIGQISSEVPQNLSASRPQDRQFILSSKKLLLSDSGFYLCAWGDNNQPQHFGDGTRLSIL.

The chain combines TRBV30 with TRBJ1-3; D unclear. The CDR3 runs to 10 residues. Germline V gene lookup returns CDR1 GTSNPN and CDR2 SVGIG (reference sequence). V was trimmed by 5 bases and J by 5 bases, leaving 4 bases between them. CDR3 sequence reads: CAWGRNTIYF. The CDR3, as DNA: TGTGCCTGGGGGCGAAACACCATATATTTT.

This chain joins TRBV6-5 and TRBJ2-5; D may be TRBD2 (5 bases). The CDR3 consists of 14 residues. Germline CDR1 is MNHEY and CDR2 is SVGAGI. Trimming shortened V by 3 bases and J by 5 bases, and 13 bases separated the two germline ends. CDR3 amino acids: CASSYSPGMETQYF. The DNA of the CDR3 is TGTGCCAGCAGTTATTCGCCGGGAATGGAGACCCAGTACTTC.